What follows are 13 T cell receptor beta chains derived from one specimen sequenced in a study of lymphopenia after photon versus proton radiotherapy. The protocol was immunoSEQ multiplex PCR, while the TCRdb copy is restricted to in-frame clones and leaves out a portion. Of roughly 20,000 clones detected, around nine tenths appear once; the ten largest clones hold roughly 6.6%. This specimen consisted of peripheral blood, obtained from a patient treated with photon-based radiotherapy. The source is a man in his 60s with pancreatic cancer.

The J gene is TRBJ1-1, the V gene TRBV6-1; perhaps TRBD1 as D (5 bases). V dropped 4 bases and J dropped 0 bases, with 12 bases sitting between them. Germline CDR1 reads MNHNS; CDR2 reads SASEGT. This CDR3 has 15 amino acids. The CDR3 DNA sequence: TGTGCCAGCAGTGCGTTCGGGGGATTGAACACTGAAGCTTTCTTT. It yields the protein CASSAFGGLNTEAFF.

This clone occurred once. At one end, the junction sequence differs from germline, possibly due to a read error. The chain recombines TRBV5-4 with TRBJ2-7; D ambiguous. Germline V gene lookup returns CDR1 SGHNT and CDR2 YYREEE (reference sequence). This CDR3 comprises 14 residues. DNA for the CDR3: TGTGCCAGCAGCTTGAGGATTAGTTCCTCCGAGCAGTACTTC. As protein: CASSLRISSSEQYF.

The chain links TRBV19 to TRBJ1-4, with 7 bases that match TRBD1. CDR3 size: 17 residues. Trimming at V came to 3 bases and at J to 5 bases, leaving 12 bases not matched to a gene. Germline CDR1 and CDR2: LNHDA and SQIVND (reference sequence). The CDR3 here is CASSMPGQQRPNEKLFF. The DNA of the CDR3 is TGTGCCAGTAGTATGCCGGGACAGCAAAGACCCAATGAAAAACTGTTTTTT.

This chain connects TRBV28 to TRBJ2-7, with TRBD1 as a possible D gene (5 bases). From germline, CDR1 is MDHEN and CDR2 SYDVKM. The CDR3 has 13 amino acids. Trimming pared 6 bases from V and 0 bases from J, leaving 9 bases between. The CDR3: CASRSGSSYEQYF. The CDR3, as DNA: TGTGCCAGCAGATCAGGGTCCTCCTACGAGCAGTACTTC.

This chain links TRBV6-1 with TRBJ1-3; tentatively, D is TRBD1 (5 bases). The CDR3 has 15 residues. The V end lost 8 bases, the J end lost 0 bases, and 14 bases lay between the germline ends. Per germline, CDR1 MNHNS and CDR2 SASEGT. The CDR3 reads CASVPGLYSGNTIYF. For the CDR3, the DNA is TGTGCCAGCGTACCGGGACTGTACTCTGGAAACACCATATATTTT.

The rearrangement uses TRBV11-3 and TRBJ2-1; D perhaps matches TRBD2 (6 bases). The length of the CDR3 is 15 residues. V dropped 5 bases and J dropped 4 bases, with 15 bases sitting between them. Germline CDR1 reads SGHNT; CDR2 reads YENEEA. CDR3: CASSPGRGYYNEQFF. CDR3 nucleotides: TGTGCCAGCAGCCCAGGGCGGGGCTATTACAATGAGCAGTTCTTC. The full variable domain, with the rest looked up from reference TRBV11-3 and TRBJ2-1, is EAGVVQSPRYKIIEKKQPVAFWCNPISGHNTLYWYLQNLGQGPELLIRYENEEAVDDSQLPKDRFSAERLKGVDSTLKIQPAELGDSAVYLCASSPGRGYYNEQFFGPGTRLTVL.

V is TRBV5-4 and J is TRBJ1-1; a possible D gene is TRBD1 (5 bases). Per the germline V gene, CDR1 is SGHNT and CDR2 is YYREEE (reference sequence). This CDR3 has 15 residues. V was clipped by 6 bases and J by 3 bases, with 18 bases between them. CDR3 in DNA: TGTGCCAGCACCATAAAGGCAGGGCGGGACACTGAAGCTTTCTTT. This encodes CASTIKAGRDTEAFF.

The chain employs TRBV11-2 and TRBJ1-2, with D possibly TRBD1 on 6 matching bases. The ends were cut back, 0 bases at V and 10 bases at J, with 33 bases in the middle. Germline V lookup: CDR1 SGHAT, CDR2 FQNNGV. The CDR3 extends over 20 amino acids. Here the CDR3 reads CASSLDSWGPVDRVGQTYTF. In DNA, the CDR3 is TGTGCCAGCAGCTTAGATAGTTGGGGCCCTGTGGACAGAGTGGGGCAAACCTACACCTTC.

V usage is TRBV5-4 and J usage is TRBJ2-5; D call uncertain. Germline V gene sequence: CDR1 SGHNT, CDR2 YYREEE (reference sequence). Deletions cut 1 base from V and 1 base from J, with 5 bases between. The CDR3 runs 13 residues. The CDR3 sequence is CASSLKAQETQYF. CDR3 DNA: TGTGCCAGCAGCTTGAAGGCCCAAGAGACCCAGTACTTC. Complete variable domain (other parts from reference TRBV5-4 and TRBJ2-5): ETGVTQSPTHLIKTRGQQVTLRCSSQSGHNTVSWYQQALGQGPQFIFQYYREEENGRGNFPPRFSGLQFPNYSSELNVNALELDDSALYLCASSLKAQETQYFGPGTRLLVL.

This clone has more than one count but fewer than ten. The chain has TRBV7-9 and TRBJ1-1; no firm D call. Trimming cost V 2 bases and J 0 bases, with 4 bases left between them. Germline CDR1 SEHNR, CDR2 FQNEAQ (reference sequence). This CDR3 spans 13 amino acids. CDR3 nucleotides: TGTGCCAGCAGCTTAACCGTGAACACTGAAGCTTTCTTT. Encoded protein: CASSLTVNTEAFF.

The chain uses TRBV9 and TRBJ1-1; the D gene is possibly TRBD1 (5 bases). Trimming shortened V by 0 bases and J by 1 base, and 7 bases separated the two germline ends. This CDR3 is built from 14 residues. Looked up from germline, CDR1 is SGDLS and CDR2 is YYNGEE. The CDR3 region has the DNA TGTGCCAGCAGCGTAGTACAGGCGAACACTGAAGCTTTCTTT. Its protein product is CASSVVQANTEAFF.

The chain carries TRBV11-2 and TRBJ2-1; 7 nucleotides align to TRBD2. V lost 1 base and J lost 0; bases outside the gene matches: 12. The germline CDR1 and CDR2 sequences are SGHAT and FQNNGV. The CDR3 sequence is 19 residues long. The CDR3, as DNA: TGTGCCAGCAGCTTAGTAAGGGACTATGGAGGGAGCTCCTACAATGAGCAGTTCTTC. Translated: CASSLVRDYGGSSYNEQFF.

The V call is TRBV6-1, the J call TRBJ2-7; D not certain. Germline assignment: CDR1 MNHNS and CDR2 SASEGT. The CDR3 runs to 12 residues. Trimming took 7 bases from V and 5 from J, leaving 12 bases between them. As DNA, the CDR3 is TGTGCCAGCACGGATTTAGTAAACGAGCAGTACTTC. This codes for CASTDLVNEQYF.